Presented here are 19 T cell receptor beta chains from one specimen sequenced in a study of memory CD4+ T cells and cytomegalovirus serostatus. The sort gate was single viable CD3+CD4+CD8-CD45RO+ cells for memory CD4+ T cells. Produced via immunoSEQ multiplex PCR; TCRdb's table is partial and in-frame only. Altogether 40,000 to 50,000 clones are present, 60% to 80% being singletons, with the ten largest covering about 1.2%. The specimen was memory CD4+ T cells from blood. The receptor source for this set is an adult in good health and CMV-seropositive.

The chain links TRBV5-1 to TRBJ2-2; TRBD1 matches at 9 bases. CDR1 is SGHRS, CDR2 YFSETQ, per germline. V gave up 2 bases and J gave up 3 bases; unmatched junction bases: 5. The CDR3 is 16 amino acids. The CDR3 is CASSFTGGEDTGELFF. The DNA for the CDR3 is TGCGCCAGCAGCTTCACAGGGGGCGAGGACACCGGGGAGCTGTTTTTT.

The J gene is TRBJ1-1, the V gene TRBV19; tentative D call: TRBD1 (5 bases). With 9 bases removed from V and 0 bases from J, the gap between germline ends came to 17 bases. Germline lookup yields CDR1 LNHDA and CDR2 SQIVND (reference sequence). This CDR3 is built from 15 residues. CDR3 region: CASYSWGSVNTEAFF. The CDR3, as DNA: TGTGCCAGCTACTCGTGGGGCTCAGTGAACACTGAAGCTTTCTTT.

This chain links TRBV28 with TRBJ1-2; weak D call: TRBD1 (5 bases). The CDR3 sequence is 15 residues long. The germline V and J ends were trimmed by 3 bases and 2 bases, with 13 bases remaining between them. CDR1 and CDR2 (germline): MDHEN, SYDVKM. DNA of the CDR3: TGTGCCAGCAGTTTTCTAGACAGAAAGAACTATGGCTACACCTTC. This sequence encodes CASSFLDRKNYGYTF.

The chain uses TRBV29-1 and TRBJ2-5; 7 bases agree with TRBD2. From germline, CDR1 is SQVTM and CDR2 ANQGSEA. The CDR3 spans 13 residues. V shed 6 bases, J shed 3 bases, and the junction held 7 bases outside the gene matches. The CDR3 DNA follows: TGCAGCGTGGACAAAGCGGGGAAAGAGACCCAGTACTTC. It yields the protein CSVDKAGKETQYF. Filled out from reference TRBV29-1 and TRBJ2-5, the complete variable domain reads SAVISQKPSRDICQRGTSLTIQCQVDSQVTMMFWYRQQPGQSLTLIATANQGSEATYESGFVIDKFPISRPNLTFSTLTVSNMSPEDSSIYLCSVDKAGKETQYFGPGTRLLVL.

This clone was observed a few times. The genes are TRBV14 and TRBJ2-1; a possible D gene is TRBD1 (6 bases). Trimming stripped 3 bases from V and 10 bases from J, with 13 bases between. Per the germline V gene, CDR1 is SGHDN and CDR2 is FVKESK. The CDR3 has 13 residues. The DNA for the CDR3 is TGTGCCAGCAGCCAGGGACACGGGCGCGAGCAGTTCTTC. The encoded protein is CASSQGHGREQFF.

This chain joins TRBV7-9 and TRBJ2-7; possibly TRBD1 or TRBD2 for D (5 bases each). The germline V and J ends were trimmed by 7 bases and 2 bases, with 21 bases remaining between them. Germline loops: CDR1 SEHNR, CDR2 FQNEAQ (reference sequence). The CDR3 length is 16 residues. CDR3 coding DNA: TGTGCCAGCACCTCAAAGTCCGGGGCAGCGACCTACGAGCAGTACTTC. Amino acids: CASTSKSGAATYEQYF.

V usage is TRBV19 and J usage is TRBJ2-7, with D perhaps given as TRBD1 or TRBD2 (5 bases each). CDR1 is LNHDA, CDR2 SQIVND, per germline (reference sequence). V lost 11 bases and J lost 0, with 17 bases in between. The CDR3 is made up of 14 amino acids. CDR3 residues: CAPRVEGFSYEQYF. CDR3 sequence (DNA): TGTGCCCCTAGGGTCGAGGGGTTCTCCTACGAGCAGTACTTC.

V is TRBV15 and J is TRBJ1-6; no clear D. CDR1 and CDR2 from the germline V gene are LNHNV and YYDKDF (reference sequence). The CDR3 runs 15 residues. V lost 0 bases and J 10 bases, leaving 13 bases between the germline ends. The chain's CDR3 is CATSRETGTGSPLHF. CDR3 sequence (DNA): TGTGCCACCAGCAGAGAAACGGGAACGGGATCACCCCTCCACTTT.

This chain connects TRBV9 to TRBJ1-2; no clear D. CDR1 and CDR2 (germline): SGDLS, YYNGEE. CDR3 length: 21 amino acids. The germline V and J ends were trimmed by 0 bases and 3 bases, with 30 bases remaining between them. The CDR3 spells CASSVVVSRVEEGMLDYGYTF. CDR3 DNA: TGTGCCAGCAGCGTAGTAGTGTCTCGGGTGGAAGAGGGTATGCTTGACTATGGCTACACCTTC.

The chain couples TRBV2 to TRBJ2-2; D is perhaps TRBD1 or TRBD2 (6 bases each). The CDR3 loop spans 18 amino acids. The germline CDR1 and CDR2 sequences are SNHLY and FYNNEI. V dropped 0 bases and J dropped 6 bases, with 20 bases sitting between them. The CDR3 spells CASSEASLRGVVAGELFF. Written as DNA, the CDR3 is TGTGCCAGCAGTGAAGCAAGCCTTAGGGGGGTTGTCGCCGGGGAGCTGTTTTTT.

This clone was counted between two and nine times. The CDR3 loop reads CASSLDRVRGGYTF. In nucleotides, the CDR3 is TGTGCCAGTAGTCTTGACAGAGTCAGGGGAGGCTACACCTTC. J is TRBJ1-2 and V is TRBV19, with TRBD1 as a possible D gene (6 bases). The CDR3 has 14 amino acids. Germline CDR1 is LNHDA and CDR2 is SQIVND (reference sequence). The ends were cut back, 5 bases at V and 8 bases at J, with 18 bases in the middle.

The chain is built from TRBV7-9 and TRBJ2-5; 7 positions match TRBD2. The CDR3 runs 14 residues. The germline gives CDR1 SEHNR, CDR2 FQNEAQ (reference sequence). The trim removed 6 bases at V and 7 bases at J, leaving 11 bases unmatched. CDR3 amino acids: CASSPAWREGTQYF. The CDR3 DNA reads TGTGCCAGCAGTCCAGCTTGGAGGGAGGGGACCCAGTACTTC. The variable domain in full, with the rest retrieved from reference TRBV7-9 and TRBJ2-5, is DTGVSQNPRHKITKRGQNVTFRCDPISEHNRLYWYRQTLGQGPEFLTYFQNEAQLEKSRLLSDRFSAERPKGSFSTLEIQRTEQGDSAMYLCASSPAWREGTQYFGPGTRLLVL.

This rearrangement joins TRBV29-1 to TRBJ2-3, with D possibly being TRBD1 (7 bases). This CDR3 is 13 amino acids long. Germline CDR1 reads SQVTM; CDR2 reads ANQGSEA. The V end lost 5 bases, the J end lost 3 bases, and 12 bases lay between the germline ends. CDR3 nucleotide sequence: TGCAGCGTTAGGTCAGGGGGGACAGATACGCAGTATTTT. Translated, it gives CSVRSGGTDTQYF.

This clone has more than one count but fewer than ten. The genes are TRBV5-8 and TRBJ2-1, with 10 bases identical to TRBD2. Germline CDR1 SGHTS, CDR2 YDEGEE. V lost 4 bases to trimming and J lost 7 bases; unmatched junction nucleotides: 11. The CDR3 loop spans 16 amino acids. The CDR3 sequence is CASSPSPGLALNEQFF. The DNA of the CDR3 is TGTGCCAGCAGCCCCTCTCCGGGACTAGCGTTGAATGAGCAGTTCTTC.

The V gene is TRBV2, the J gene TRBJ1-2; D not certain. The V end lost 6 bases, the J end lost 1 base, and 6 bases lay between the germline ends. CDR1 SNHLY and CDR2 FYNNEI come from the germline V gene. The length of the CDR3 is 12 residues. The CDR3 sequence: CASSQINYGYTF. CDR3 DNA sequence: TGTGCCAGCAGCCAGATTAACTATGGCTACACCTTC.

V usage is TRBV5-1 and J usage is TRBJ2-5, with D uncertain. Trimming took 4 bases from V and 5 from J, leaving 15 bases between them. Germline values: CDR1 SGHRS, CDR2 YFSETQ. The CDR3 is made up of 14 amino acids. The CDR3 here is CASSPQVGDETQYF. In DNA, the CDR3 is TGCGCCAGCAGCCCCCAGGTTGGGGATGAGACCCAGTACTTC.

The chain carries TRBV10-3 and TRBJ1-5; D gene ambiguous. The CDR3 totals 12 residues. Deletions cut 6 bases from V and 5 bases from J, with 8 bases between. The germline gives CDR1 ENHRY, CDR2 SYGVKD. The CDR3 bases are TGTGCCATCAGCCCCGCTGATCAGCCCCAGCATTTT. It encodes CAISPADQPQHF.

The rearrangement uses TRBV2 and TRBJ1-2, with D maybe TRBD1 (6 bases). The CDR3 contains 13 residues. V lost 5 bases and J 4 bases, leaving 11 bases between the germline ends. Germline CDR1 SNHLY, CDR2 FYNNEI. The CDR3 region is CASSRDIIYGYTF. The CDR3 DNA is TGTGCCAGCAGTAGGGACATTATCTATGGCTACACCTTC.

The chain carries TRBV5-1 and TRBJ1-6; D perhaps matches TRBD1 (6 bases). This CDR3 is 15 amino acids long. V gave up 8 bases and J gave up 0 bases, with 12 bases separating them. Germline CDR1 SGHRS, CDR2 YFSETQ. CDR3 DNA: TGCGCCAGTTCAACAGGGAGCTCCTATAATTCACCCCTCCACTTT. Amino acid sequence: CASSTGSSYNSPLHF.